The 18 T cell receptor beta chains reported below all come from one sample, sequenced in a study of blood T cell repertoires in COVID-19. TCRdb's copy holds only in-frame clones and misses some; the assay was immunoSEQ multiplex PCR. Of 55,000 to 90,000 clones in the sample, about 88% are singletons; the top ten hold less than 4%. The sequenced material came from peripheral blood. Receptor source: a man aged 65 to 79 with active COVID-19.

The chain is built from TRBV4-2 and TRBJ2-7, with D maybe TRBD2 (7 bases). The V end lost 4 bases, the J end lost 4 bases, and 14 bases lay between the germline ends. CDR1 LGHNA and CDR2 YNFKEQ come from the germline V gene. The CDR3 contains 14 residues. The CDR3 loop reads CASSPPRGGYEQYF. The CDR3 bases are TGTGCCAGCAGCCCACCGAGGGGGGGGTACGAGCAGTACTTC.

This chain joins TRBV6-6 and TRBJ2-1, with 10 positions matching TRBD2. Unmatched junction bases numbered 4, after V lost 2 bases and J lost 9 bases. The CDR3 loop spans 14 amino acids. CDR1 and CDR2 from the germline V gene are MNHNY and SVGAGI (reference sequence). The CDR3 region is CASSYLAGVVEQFF. DNA for the CDR3: TGTGCCAGCAGTTACCTAGCGGGAGTGGTTGAGCAGTTCTTC.

Only a few counts were recorded for this clone. This chain joins TRBV5-6 and TRBJ2-7; weak D call: TRBD2 (7 bases). Germline values: CDR1 SGHDT, CDR2 YYEEEE. The CDR3 length is 12 residues. With 0 bases removed from V and 12 bases from J, the gap between germline ends came to 13 bases. The CDR3 nucleotides are TGTGCCAGCAGCTTGGCCAGGGGAGGGCGGTACTTC. This translates into CASSLARGGRYF. The full variable domain, with the rest looked up from reference TRBV5-6 and TRBJ2-7, is DAGVTQSPTHLIKTRGQQVTLRCSPKSGHDTVSWYQQALGQGPQFIFQYYEEEERQRGNFPDRFSGHQFPNYSSELNVNALLLGDSALYLCASSLARGGRYFGPGTRLTVT.

The chain recombines TRBV28 with TRBJ2-1; tentative D call: TRBD1 (7 bases). V lost 3 bases and J 2 bases, leaving 17 bases between the germline ends. Germline CDR1 and CDR2: MDHEN and SYDVKM. This CDR3 has 17 amino acids. CDR3 residues: CASSFRGVAAPYNEQFF. CDR3 in DNA: TGTGCCAGCAGTTTCAGGGGGGTAGCGGCCCCCTACAATGAGCAGTTCTTC.

The rearrangement uses TRBV5-1 and TRBJ2-6; TRBD1 agrees at 11 bases. Germline values: CDR1 SGHRS, CDR2 YFSETQ. Trimming at V came to 2 bases and at J to 0 bases, leaving 7 bases not matched to a gene. The CDR3 consists of 19 residues. CDR3: CASSFGRTGGPSGANVLTF. CDR3 bases: TGCGCCAGCAGCTTTGGCCGGACAGGGGGCCCCTCTGGGGCCAACGTCCTGACTTTC.

This chain's CDR3 is CASSSWPAGEQYF. The CDR3 DNA sequence: TGTGCCAGTAGTTCATGGCCCGCGGGGGAGCAGTACTTC. The chain links TRBV19 to TRBJ2-7; D may be TRBD2 (6 bases). In germline, CDR1 is LNHDA, CDR2 SQIVND (reference sequence). This CDR3 contains 13 residues. The V end lost 5 bases, the J end lost 7 bases, and 15 bases lay between the germline ends.

This clone was seen more than once but under ten times. This chain links TRBV19 with TRBJ2-3; the match to TRBD2 covers 10 bases. The CDR3 has 19 residues. Losses at the gene ends were 3 bases for V and 3 bases for J; bases not matched to a gene: 15. Per the germline V gene, CDR1 is LNHDA and CDR2 is SQIVND (reference sequence). Here the CDR3 reads CASSMRGRTASGRTDTQYF. The DNA of the CDR3 is TGTGCCAGTAGTATGCGGGGGCGCACGGCTAGCGGGAGAACAGATACGCAGTATTTT.

The chain joins TRBV25-1 to TRBJ2-3; TRBD2 aligns across 10 bases. The V and J ends lost 4 bases and 0 bases, in that order; junction bases with no gene match: 7. This CDR3 is 17 amino acids long. Per germline, CDR1 MGHDK and CDR2 SYGVNS. The CDR3 DNA reads TGTGCCAGCAGTGTCACGACTAGCGGGCCAAGCACAGATACGCAGTATTTT. This gives the protein CASSVTTSGPSTDTQYF.

The rearrangement joins TRBV5-1 to TRBJ1-1; 8 nucleotides match TRBD1. Germline assignment: CDR1 SGHRS and CDR2 YFSETQ. This CDR3 comprises 15 residues. V was clipped by 3 bases and J by 3 bases; unmatched bases: 7. CDR3 residues: CASSSPYRGDTEAFF. CDR3 bases: TGCGCCAGCAGCTCCCCTTACAGGGGGGACACTGAAGCTTTCTTT.

V gene TRBV19 combines with J gene TRBJ1-1; 9 bases map to TRBD1. This CDR3 spans 16 amino acids. Losses at the gene ends were 3 bases for V and 5 bases for J; bases not matched to a gene: 10. Germline CDR1 and CDR2: LNHDA and SQIVND (reference sequence). This CDR3 reads CASSMGTGQRETEAFF. For the CDR3, the DNA is TGTGCCAGTAGTATGGGGACAGGGCAACGGGAAACTGAAGCTTTCTTT.

Here the CDR3 reads CASSPIAGPNTGELFF. For the CDR3, the DNA is TGTGCCAGCAGCCCCATAGCGGGACCAAACACCGGGGAGCTGTTTTTT. The rearrangement joins TRBV7-3 to TRBJ2-2, with 8 bases lining up with TRBD2. The germline V gene encodes CDR1 SGHTA and CDR2 FQGTGA. The CDR3 has 16 amino acids. With 5 bases clipped from V and 2 bases from J, the junction kept 7 bases outside the gene matches.

The J gene is TRBJ2-3, the V gene TRBV18; 7 nucleotides match TRBD2. The germline CDR1 and CDR2 sequences are KGHSH and LQKENI. V trimming: 3 bases; J trimming: 6 bases; junction bases outside the gene matches: 3. CDR3 length equals 13 residues. DNA for the CDR3: TGTGCCAGCTCACCCGGGAGGCTTGATACGCAGTATTTT. Translating it yields CASSPGRLDTQYF.

The J gene is TRBJ1-1, the V gene TRBV19; 7 bases map to TRBD1. After removal of 7 bases from V and 0 bases from J, the junction contained 5 bases not matched to a gene. CDR1 and CDR2 from the germline V gene are LNHDA and SQIVND (reference sequence). The CDR3 runs to 14 residues. The CDR3 DNA reads as TGTGCCAGTACCCTGACAGGGATGAACACTGAAGCTTTCTTT. It specifies CASTLTGMNTEAFF.

The chain links TRBV18 to TRBJ2-7; perhaps TRBD2 as D (6 bases). V lost 6 bases and J 12 bases, leaving 27 bases between the germline ends. The CDR3 totals 15 residues. Germline V CDR1 and CDR2: KGHSH, LQKENI. This chain's CDR3 is CASSPGTQRARVLYF. In DNA, the CDR3 is TGTGCCAGCTCCCCCGGGACCCAGCGGGCCCGGGTCTTGTACTTC.

V is TRBV2 and J is TRBJ1-5; the match to TRBD1 covers 12 bases. The V gene's germline CDR1 is SNHLY and CDR2 FYNNEI. The CDR3 contains 15 residues. The V segment lost 6 bases and the J segment 5 bases; nucleotides outside the gene matches: 5. CDR3 loop: CASRGGTGGDQPQHF. The CDR3 DNA sequence: TGTGCCAGCAGAGGGGGGACAGGGGGCGATCAGCCCCAGCATTTT.

The chain uses TRBV27 and TRBJ2-1; 8 bases line up with TRBD2. Germline V gene data show CDR1 as MNHEY and CDR2 as SMNVEV (reference sequence). The CDR3 runs 16 residues. V lost 5 bases, J lost 7 bases, and 13 bases stayed unmatched. CDR3 nucleotide sequence: TGTGCCAGCAGTCCCGGACTAGCCGTTTTTTGGAATGAGCAGTTCTTC. Amino acid sequence: CASSPGLAVFWNEQFF.

The J gene is TRBJ2-2, the V gene TRBV7-6; TRBD1 is a possible D gene (5 bases). Germline lookup yields CDR1 SGHVS and CDR2 FNYEAQ. The CDR3 consists of 15 residues. V lost 5 bases and J lost 1, with 11 bases in between. CDR3 sequence: CASSHGHKNTGELFF. The CDR3 DNA is TGTGCCAGCAGCCACGGACACAAGAACACCGGGGAGCTGTTTTTT.

The chain has TRBV19 and TRBJ2-2; 9 positions agree with TRBD2. Trimming at V came to 7 bases and at J to 5 bases, leaving 11 bases not matched to a gene. The CDR3 has 16 residues. Germline-derived CDR1 and CDR2 are LNHDA and SQIVND (reference sequence). CDR3: CASTPARLAVTGELFF. In DNA, the CDR3 is TGTGCCAGTACCCCCGCCCGACTAGCGGTGACCGGGGAGCTGTTTTTT. Complete variable domain (other parts from reference TRBV19 and TRBJ2-2): DGGITQSPKYLFRKEGQNVTLSCEQNLNHDAMYWYRQDPGQGLRLIYYSQIVNDFQKGDIAEGYSVSREKKESFPLTVTSAQKNPTAFYLCASTPARLAVTGELFFGEGSRLTVL.